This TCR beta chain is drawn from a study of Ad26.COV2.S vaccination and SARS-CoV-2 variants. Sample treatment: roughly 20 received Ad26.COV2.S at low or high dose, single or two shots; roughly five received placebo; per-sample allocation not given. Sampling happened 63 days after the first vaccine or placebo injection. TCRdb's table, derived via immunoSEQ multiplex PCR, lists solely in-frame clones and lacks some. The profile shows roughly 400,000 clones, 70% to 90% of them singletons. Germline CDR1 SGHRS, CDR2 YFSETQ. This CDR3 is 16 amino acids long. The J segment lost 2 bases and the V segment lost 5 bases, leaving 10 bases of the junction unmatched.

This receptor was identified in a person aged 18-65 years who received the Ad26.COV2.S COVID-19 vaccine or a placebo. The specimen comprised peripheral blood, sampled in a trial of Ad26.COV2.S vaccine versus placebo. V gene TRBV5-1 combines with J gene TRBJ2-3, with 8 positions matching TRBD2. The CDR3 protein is CASRSAGTRHTDTQYF. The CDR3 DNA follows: TGCGCCAGCAGGTCCGCCGGGACTAGACACACAGATACGCAGTATTTT.